The next 3 T cell receptor beta chains were all read from a single sample in a study of cytomegalovirus exposure and HLA in healthy donors. Use of 60 Vbeta and 13 Jbeta primers characterized the PCR. TCRdb's copy holds only in-frame clones and misses some; the assay was immunoSEQ multiplex PCR. The data hold about 120,000 clones, with more than 65% observed a single time. Sequencing was done on a sample of PBMCs. The receptors were sampled from a human donor in good health.

This clone was seen only a few times. The chain recombines TRBV19 with TRBJ1-5; 7 positions match TRBD1. This CDR3 has 14 amino acids. V gave up 5 bases and J gave up 3 bases; unmatched junction bases: 4. The germline gives CDR1 LNHDA, CDR2 SQIVND (reference sequence). The CDR3 bases are TGTGCCAGTAGTGGAAGGGGGCACAATCAGCCCCAGCATTTT. It translates to CASSGRGHNQPQHF. Complete variable domain (other parts from reference TRBV19 and TRBJ1-5): DGGITQSPKYLFRKEGQNVTLSCEQNLNHDAMYWYRQDPGQGLRLIYYSQIVNDFQKGDIAEGYSVSREKKESFPLTVTSAQKNPTAFYLCASSGRGHNQPQHFGDGTRLSIL.

The genes are TRBV5-6 and TRBJ1-2, with TRBD1 matching over 7 bases. Germline values: CDR1 SGHDT, CDR2 YYEEEE. J lost 8 bases, V lost 0 bases, and 10 bases had no gene match. The CDR3 totals 15 residues. CDR3 in DNA: TGTGCCAGCAGCTTGGATACTGACAGGGTAGGAGGCTACACCTTC. This encodes CASSLDTDRVGGYTF.

V gene TRBV7-9 combines with J gene TRBJ1-5, with 9 bases aligning to TRBD1. V shed 5 bases and J 3 bases; nucleotides not matched to a gene: 5. Germline CDR1 and CDR2: SEHNR and FQNEAQ (reference sequence). The CDR3 length is 15 residues. Here the CDR3 DNA reads TGTGCCAGCAGCCAGGACAGGGGAGACAATCAGCCCCAGCATTTT. Amino acids: CASSQDRGDNQPQHF.